This T cell receptor (beta chain) was retrieved from a study of T cells in Graves' hyperthyroidism and ophthalmopathy. What was amplified from RNA transcripts were TCR beta CDR3 regions. TCR CDR3 underwent first-round RT-PCR with the HTBI primer set. TCRdb reanalysed the multiplex PCR reads using MiXCR and keeps one entry per CDR3 protein. Here the sample spans approximately 590,000 distinct CDR3 sequences, under 60% being singletons. Disease duration under 2 months; hyperthyroidism patients were aged 18 to 65. The sequence came from a woman in her late teens or twenties with Graves' hyperthyroidism. The sequenced sample consisted of peripheral blood or thyroid tissue (not recorded which).

The CDR3 nucleotides read TGTGCCAGCAGCCGCTCGGGGCCCAATCAGCCCCAGCATTTT. Protein sequence: CASSRSGPNQPQHF. The chain couples TRBV7-2 to TRBJ1-5; tentatively, D is TRBD1 (5 bases). The CDR3 is made up of 14 amino acids. The V end lost 5 bases, the J end lost 3 bases, and 11 bases lay between the germline ends. Germline assignment: CDR1 SGHTA and CDR2 FQGNSA.